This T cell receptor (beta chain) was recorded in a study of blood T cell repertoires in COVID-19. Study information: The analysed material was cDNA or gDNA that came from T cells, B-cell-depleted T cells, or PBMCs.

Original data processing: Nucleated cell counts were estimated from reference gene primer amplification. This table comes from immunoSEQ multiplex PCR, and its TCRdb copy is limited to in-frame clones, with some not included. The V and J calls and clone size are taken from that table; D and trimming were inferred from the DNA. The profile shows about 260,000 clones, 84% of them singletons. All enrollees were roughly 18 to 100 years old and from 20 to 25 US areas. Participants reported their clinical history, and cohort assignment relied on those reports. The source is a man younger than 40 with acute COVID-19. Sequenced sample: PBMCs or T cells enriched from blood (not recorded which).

Here the CDR3 reads CASSSTEFNEKLFF. The CDR3 nucleotides are TGTGCCAGCAGTTCCACGGAGTTTAATGAAAAACTGTTTTTT. The chain couples TRBV2 to TRBJ1-4, with D unresolved. CDR1 is SNHLY, CDR2 FYNNEI, per germline. This CDR3 has 14 amino acids. V was pared by 5 bases and J by 4 bases, with 11 bases between.